These 28 T cell receptor beta chains were all obtained from the same sample, sequenced in a study of blood T cell repertoires in COVID-19. Only in-frame clones appear in the TCRdb table, and some are missing; sequencing was by immunoSEQ multiplex PCR. The sample consists of over 250,000 clones, more than 75% of them appearing once. Source material: PBMCs or T cells enriched from blood (not recorded which). The receptors come from a woman aged 60 to 75 in a cohort exposed to, infected with or recovered from COVID-19 (not recorded which).

This sequence joins TRBV11-2 and TRBJ2-7; 7 bases are shared with TRBD1. There are 17 residues in the CDR3. CDR1 is SGHAT, CDR2 FQNNGV, per germline. Trimming took 1 base from V and 7 from J; bases not matched to a gene: 16. The CDR3 DNA reads TGTGCCAGCAGCTTAGTGCCCGACAGGGCCTCAAGAGAGGAGCAGTACTTC. It specifies CASSLVPDRASREEQYF.

The V gene is TRBV3-1 (or the pseudogene TRBV3-2), the J gene TRBJ2-5; possible D gene TRBD2, 5 bases. The CDR3 covers 14 residues. The ends were cut back, 1 base at V and 2 bases at J, with 8 bases in the middle. Germline-derived CDR1 and CDR2 are LGHDT and YNNKEL (reference sequence). CDR3 nucleotide sequence: TGTGCCAGCAGCCAAGCTCGCGGGCAAGAGACCCAGTACTTC. Its translation is CASSQARGQETQYF.

V gene TRBV30 combines with J gene TRBJ2-4; D may be TRBD2 (7 bases). Germline V lookup: CDR1 GTSNPN, CDR2 SVGIG (reference sequence). V gave up 1 base and J gave up 0 bases, with 22 bases separating them. The CDR3 length is 19 residues. CDR3 residues: CAWSARGGQKGLAKNIQYF. DNA for the CDR3: TGTGCCTGGAGTGCGAGGGGGGGGCAAAAGGGTTTAGCCAAAAACATTCAGTACTTC.

A note on this clone: At one boundary the junction diverges from the germline segment, which might be a read error. This sequence joins TRBV7-7 and TRBJ2-1; 11 nucleotides align to TRBD2. This CDR3 is 15 amino acids long. In germline, CDR1 is SSHAT, CDR2 FNYEAQ (reference sequence). The CDR3 nucleotides are TGTGCTAGCAGCTTAGGGACTAGCGGCAGGGATGAGCAGTTCTTC. Its protein is CASSLGTSGRDEQFF.

V and J are TRBV24-1 and TRBJ2-7, with 8 bases fitting TRBD1. This CDR3 has 15 residues. Trimming took 2 bases from V and 3 from J; bases not matched to a gene: 5. Germline V gives CDR1 KGHDR, CDR2 SFDVKD. In DNA form, the CDR3 reads TGTGCCACCAGTGATTCCGCCGGGACAGGCTACGAGCAGTACTTC. It yields the protein CATSDSAGTGYEQYF.

The rearrangement uses TRBV2 and TRBJ2-1; TRBD1 aligns across 9 bases. The CDR3 loop spans 16 amino acids. Unmatched junction bases numbered 15, after V lost 6 bases and J lost 9 bases. From germline, CDR1 is SNHLY and CDR2 FYNNEI. The CDR3 spells CASRDTGGAERSEQFF. The CDR3 coding sequence is TGTGCCAGCAGAGATACAGGGGGCGCGGAACGTAGTGAGCAGTTCTTC.

The V call is TRBV4-1, the J call TRBJ1-2, with 9 bases identical to TRBD1. CDR3 length equals 16 residues. The V gene end was trimmed by 0 bases and the J gene end by 2 bases; junction bases not matched to a gene: 4. Germline values: CDR1 MGHRA, CDR2 YSYEKL. The CDR3 sequence is CASSQDPTGGNYGYTF. In nucleotides, the CDR3 is TGCGCCAGCAGCCAAGATCCCACAGGGGGCAACTATGGCTACACCTTC.

This chain joins TRBV11-2 and TRBJ2-5, with 7 bases that match TRBD2. Germline V gene lookup returns CDR1 SGHAT and CDR2 FQNNGV. The CDR3 length is 14 residues. V was pared by 5 bases and J by 4 bases, with 7 bases of the junction left unmatched. CDR3 DNA: TGTGCCAGCAGCCCCCCCGGGACTATAGAGACCCAGTACTTC. Translated, it gives CASSPPGTIETQYF.

This sequence joins TRBV5-4 and TRBJ2-7; TRBD2 matches 8 bases. This CDR3 is built from 14 residues. CDR1 SGHNT and CDR2 YYREEE come from the germline V gene (reference sequence). The V segment lost 4 bases and the J segment 6 bases; nucleotides outside the gene matches: 9. This CDR3 reads CASSLAGGLGEQYF. The CDR3 DNA is TGTGCCAGCAGCCTGGCGGGGGGACTCGGCGAGCAGTACTTC.

The chain uses TRBV5-1 and TRBJ2-3; TRBD2 aligns across 10 bases. Unmatched junction bases numbered 5, after V lost 4 bases and J lost 6 bases. The CDR3 is 14 residues long. CDR1 is SGHRS, CDR2 YFSETQ, per germline. The CDR3: CASSLAGEVDTQYF. The DNA for the CDR3 is TGCGCCAGCAGCCTAGCGGGAGAAGTTGATACGCAGTATTTT.

Concerning this clone: This same CDR3 is encoded by further DNA sequences in the sample. This chain joins TRBV7-9 and TRBJ2-7, with D tentatively TRBD1 (6 bases). CDR1 is SEHNR and CDR2 is FQNEAQ in the germline V gene (reference sequence). CDR3 length equals 13 residues. Between the trimmed V and J ends, which lost 3 bases and 2 bases, there was a span of 8 bases. The CDR3 spells CASSFGQTYEQYF. The CDR3 region has the DNA TGTGCCAGCAGCTTTGGACAGACCTACGAGCAGTACTTC. Full variable domain (outside the CDR3, taken from reference TRBV7-9 and TRBJ2-7): DTGVSQNPRHKITKRGQNVTFRCDPISEHNRLYWYRQTLGQGPEFLTYFQNEAQLEKSRLLSDRFSAERPKGSFSTLEIQRTEQGDSAMYLCASSFGQTYEQYFGPGTRLTVT.

J is TRBJ2-7 and V is TRBV28; D is ambiguous. V was cut by 3 bases and J by 0 bases, with 12 bases left in between. The CDR3 spans 15 residues. The germline V gene encodes CDR1 MDHEN and CDR2 SYDVKM. CDR3 sequence: CASSFALGYSYEQYF. CDR3 sequence (DNA): TGTGCCAGCAGTTTTGCTCTGGGCTACTCCTACGAGCAGTACTTC.

This chain connects TRBV19 to TRBJ1-1; D not resolved. Germline values: CDR1 LNHDA, CDR2 SQIVND (reference sequence). The CDR3 sequence is 12 residues long. V shed 5 bases and J shed 5 bases, with 9 bases lying between them. The CDR3, as DNA: TGTGCCAGTAGTTTCAGGAGGACTGAAGCTTTCTTT. It encodes CASSFRRTEAFF.

This clone appeared once. The chain joins TRBV20-1 to TRBJ2-7; TRBD2 aligns across 9 bases. Germline V CDR1 and CDR2: DFQATT, SNEGSKA (reference sequence). V lost 3 bases, J lost 5 bases, and 11 bases stayed unmatched. This CDR3 has 15 residues. CDR3 DNA: TGCAGTGCTAGTGCGGCTAGCGGGAAGAATGACGAGCAGTACTTC. It is translated as CSASAASGKNDEQYF.

J is TRBJ2-5 and V is TRBV6-5; 8 nucleotides agree with TRBD1. There are 15 residues in the CDR3. V trimming: 3 bases; J trimming: 7 bases; junction bases outside the gene matches: 10. Germline lookup yields CDR1 MNHEY and CDR2 SVGAGI. CDR3 nucleotides: TGTGCCAGCAGTTATGGACAGGGCCCCGGAGGGACCCAGTACTTC. Its translation: CASSYGQGPGGTQYF.

This clone was recorded a few times. V gene TRBV5-1 combines with J gene TRBJ2-1; TRBD1 matches at 8 bases. The CDR3 spans 12 residues. Germline V gives CDR1 SGHRS, CDR2 YFSETQ. Germline trimming cut 4 bases from V and 9 bases from J; bases unmatched to any gene: 3. CDR3 residues: CASSLQGAEQFF. DNA for the CDR3: TGCGCCAGCAGCCTCCAGGGGGCTGAGCAGTTCTTC.

The chain carries TRBV2 and TRBJ1-6; D unresolved. The ends were cut back, 7 bases at V and 7 bases at J, with 11 bases in the middle. Germline CDR1 is SNHLY and CDR2 is FYNNEI. The CDR3 totals 13 residues. CDR3 sequence reads: CASIARLNSPLHF. The DNA of the CDR3 is TGTGCCAGCATCGCCCGGTTAAATTCACCCCTCCACTTT.

This clone has just a few counts. The chain is built from TRBV19 and TRBJ1-2, with 7 bases fitting TRBD1. This CDR3 is built from 15 residues. Trimming cost V 5 bases and J 4 bases; bases outside gene matches: 10. The germline V gene has CDR1 LNHDA and CDR2 SQIVND (reference sequence). This CDR3 is CASSALTGSFYGYTF. The CDR3 DNA reads TGTGCCAGTAGTGCTTTGACAGGGTCCTTCTATGGCTACACCTTC.

The chain combines TRBV11-2 with TRBJ2-1, with 8 bases matching TRBD2. This CDR3 spans 16 amino acids. Germline V CDR1 and CDR2: SGHAT, FQNNGV. The V and J ends lost 2 bases and 0 bases, in that order; junction bases with no gene match: 3. The CDR3 region is CASSLMAGGSYNEQFF. The CDR3 bases are TGTGCCAGCAGCTTAATGGCGGGAGGCTCCTACAATGAGCAGTTCTTC. Using reference TRBV11-2 and TRBJ2-1 for the parts outside the CDR3, the full variable domain is EAGVAQSPRYKIIEKRQSVAFWCNPISGHATLYWYQQILGQGPKLLIQFQNNGVVDDSQLPKDRFSAERLKGVDSTLKIQPAKLEDSAVYLCASSLMAGGSYNEQFFGPGTRLTVL.

V and J are TRBV27 and TRBJ1-2, with D possibly TRBD1 on 5 matching bases. There are 13 residues in the CDR3. V dropped 6 bases and J dropped 5 bases, with 13 bases sitting between them. CDR1 is MNHEY and CDR2 is SMNVEV in the germline V gene (reference sequence). The CDR3 bases are TGTGCCAGCAGCCCAAGGGGATATTATGGCTACACCTTC. It encodes CASSPRGYYGYTF.

V gene TRBV18 combines with J gene TRBJ2-2, with TRBD2 identical over 8 bases. The CDR3 consists of 16 residues. Trimming at V came to 5 bases and at J to 4 bases, leaving 9 bases not matched to a gene. Germline assignment: CDR1 KGHSH and CDR2 LQKENI. The CDR3 DNA follows: TGTGCCAGCTCAGCTAGAGCGGGAGTAACCACCGGGGAGCTGTTTTTT. Its protein product is CASSARAGVTTGELFF.

This chain joins TRBV27 and TRBJ2-1, with D perhaps matching TRBD2 (6 bases). Germline V gene sequence: CDR1 MNHEY, CDR2 SMNVEV (reference sequence). This CDR3 is built from 12 residues. The V gene lost 8 bases and the J gene lost 8 bases, with 13 bases spanning the gap. The CDR3 sequence is CASRSGRHEQFF. In nucleotides, the CDR3 is TGTGCCAGCCGTTCGGGGAGGCATGAGCAGTTCTTC.

This chain connects TRBV7-9 to TRBJ2-7; D is possibly TRBD2 (5 bases). V lost 5 bases and J 7 bases, leaving 18 bases between the germline ends. The CDR3 runs 14 residues. CDR1 and CDR2 (germline): SEHNR, FQNEAQ (reference sequence). The CDR3 sequence: CASSPAGLIEEQYF. In DNA, the CDR3 is TGTGCCAGCAGCCCAGCCGGACTTATAGAGGAGCAGTACTTC.

The J gene is TRBJ1-4, the V gene TRBV6-5; D gene ambiguous. This CDR3 is built from 12 residues. The germline V and J ends were trimmed by 2 bases and 8 bases, with 6 bases remaining between them. CDR1 is MNHEY and CDR2 is SVGAGI in the germline V gene. The CDR3: CASSYGGEKLFF. CDR3 DNA: TGTGCCAGCAGTTACGGAGGCGAAAAACTGTTTTTT.

The sample holds one count of this clone. The CDR3 here is CASSYTGGNQPQHF. CDR3 nucleotide sequence: TGTGCCAGCAGTTACACAGGGGGCAATCAGCCCCAGCATTTT. The chain couples TRBV28 to TRBJ1-5; 7 positions agree with TRBD1. The CDR3 has 14 amino acids. Per germline, CDR1 MDHEN and CDR2 SYDVKM. V trimming: 4 bases; J trimming: 2 bases; junction bases outside the gene matches: 2. Based on the CDR3 plus reference TRBV28 and TRBJ1-5, the full variable domain is DVKVTQSSRYLVKRTGEKVFLECVQDMDHENMFWYRQDPGLGLRLIYFSYDVKMKEKGDIPEGYSVSREKKERFSLILESASTNQTSMYLCASSYTGGNQPQHFGDGTRLSIL.

This clone was observed a few times. V is TRBV28 and J is TRBJ2-7, with TRBD2 as a possible D gene (5 bases). Germline V lookup: CDR1 MDHEN, CDR2 SYDVKM. The V end lost 6 bases, the J end lost 7 bases, and 13 bases lay between the germline ends. CDR3 length: 12 amino acids. CDR3 nucleotides: TGTGCCAGCAGACAGCGGACGGGGGAGCAGTACTTC. It yields the protein CASRQRTGEQYF.

The chain uses TRBV6-5 and TRBJ2-7; TRBD2 is a possible D gene (5 bases). This CDR3 region has 15 residues. V lost 0 bases and J lost 1, with 10 bases in between. The germline V gene encodes CDR1 MNHEY and CDR2 SVGAGI. The DNA of the CDR3 is TGTGCCAGCAGTTACTCGAGCGGAACTTCCTACGAGCAGTACTTC. Its protein is CASSYSSGTSYEQYF.

The genes are TRBV9 and TRBJ2-3, with 7 bases fitting TRBD2. V lost 2 bases, J lost 4 bases, and 7 bases stayed unmatched. This CDR3 spans 15 amino acids. Germline-derived CDR1 and CDR2 are SGDLS and YYNGEE. CDR3 region: CASSVGGRDADTQYF. For the CDR3, the DNA is TGTGCCAGCAGCGTTGGCGGGAGAGACGCAGATACGCAGTATTTT. Full variable domain (rest looked up from reference TRBV9 and TRBJ2-3): DSGVTQTPKHLITATGQRVTLRCSPRSGDLSVYWYQQSLDQGLQFLIQYYNGEERAKGNILERFSAQQFPDLHSELNLSSLELGDSALYFCASSVGGRDADTQYFGPGTRLTVL.